This paragraph reports one TCR beta chain. The antigen remains unidentified. Template switching (which added a universal primer site) was used, and cDNA carried unique molecular identifiers. TCRdb called the 5' RACE reads again in MiXCR, with one record for every CDR3 protein. The data contain 350,000 or so distinct CDR3 sequences, roughly 9% of them seen just once; the ten biggest clones take up 7.5% to 9.5%. The data are from a study of identical twins. This CDR3 is 13 amino acids long. The germline V gene has CDR1 KGHDR and CDR2 SFDVKD. The V end was cut by 6 bases, the J end by 5 bases, with 12 bases between. Study conclusions and caveats: Memory repertoires lacked the insertion deficit that abundant cord blood beta clonotypes showed. There was more out-of-frame TCR alpha sharing in monozygotic twins than models estimated.

Among all donors, each was a healthy Caucasian. The source of this sequence is a woman aged 45 to 65 in good health. The chain recombines TRBV24-1 with TRBJ2-5, with D possibly being TRBD2 (5 bases). Specimen: naive T cells sorted from blood. CDR3 sequence: CATSLTGGETQYF. In nucleotides, the CDR3 is TGTGCCACCAGTTTGACGGGCGGGGAGACCCAGTACTTC.